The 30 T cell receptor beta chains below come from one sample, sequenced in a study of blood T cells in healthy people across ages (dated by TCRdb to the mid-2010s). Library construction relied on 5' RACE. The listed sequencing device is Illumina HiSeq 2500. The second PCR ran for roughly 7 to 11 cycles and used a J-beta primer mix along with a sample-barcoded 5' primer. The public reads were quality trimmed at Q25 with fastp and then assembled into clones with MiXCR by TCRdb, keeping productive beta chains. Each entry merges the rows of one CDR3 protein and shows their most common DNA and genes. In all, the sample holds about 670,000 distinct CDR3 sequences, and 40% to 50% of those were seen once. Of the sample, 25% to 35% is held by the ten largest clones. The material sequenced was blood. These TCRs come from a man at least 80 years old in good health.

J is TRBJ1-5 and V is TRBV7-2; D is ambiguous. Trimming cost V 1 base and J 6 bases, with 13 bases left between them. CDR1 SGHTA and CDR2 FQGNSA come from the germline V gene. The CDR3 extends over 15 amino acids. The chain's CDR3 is CASSLGDLKGQPQHF. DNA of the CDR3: TGTGCCAGCAGCTTAGGAGATCTTAAGGGTCAGCCCCAGCATTTT.

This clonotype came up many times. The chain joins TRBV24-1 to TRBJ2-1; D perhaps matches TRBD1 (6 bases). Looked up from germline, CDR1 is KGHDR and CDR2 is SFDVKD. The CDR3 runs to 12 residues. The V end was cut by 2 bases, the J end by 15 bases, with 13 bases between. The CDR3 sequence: CATSDSRGFGFF. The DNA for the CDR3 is TGTGCCACCAGTGATTCTAGGGGGTTCGGGTTCTTC.

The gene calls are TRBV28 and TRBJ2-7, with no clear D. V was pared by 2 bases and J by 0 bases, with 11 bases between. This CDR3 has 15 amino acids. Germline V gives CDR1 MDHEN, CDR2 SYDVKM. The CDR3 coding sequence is TGTGCCAGCAGTTTAAGGGCCCCAACCTCCTACGAGCAGTACTTC. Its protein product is CASSLRAPTSYEQYF.

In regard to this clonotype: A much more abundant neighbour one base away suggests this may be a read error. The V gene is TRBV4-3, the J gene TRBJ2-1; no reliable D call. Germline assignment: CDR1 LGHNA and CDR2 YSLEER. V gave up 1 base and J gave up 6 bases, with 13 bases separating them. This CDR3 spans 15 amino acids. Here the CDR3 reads CASSQGEEDRNEQFF. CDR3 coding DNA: TGCGCCAGCAGCCAAGGCGAAGAGGACCGCAATGAGCAGTTCTTC.

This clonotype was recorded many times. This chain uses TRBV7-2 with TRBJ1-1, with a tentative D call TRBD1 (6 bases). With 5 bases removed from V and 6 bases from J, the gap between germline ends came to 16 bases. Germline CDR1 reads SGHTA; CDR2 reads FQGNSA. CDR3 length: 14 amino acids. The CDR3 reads CASSAQGIGAEAFF. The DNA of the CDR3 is TGTGCCAGCAGCGCCCAGGGGATCGGAGCTGAAGCTTTCTTT.

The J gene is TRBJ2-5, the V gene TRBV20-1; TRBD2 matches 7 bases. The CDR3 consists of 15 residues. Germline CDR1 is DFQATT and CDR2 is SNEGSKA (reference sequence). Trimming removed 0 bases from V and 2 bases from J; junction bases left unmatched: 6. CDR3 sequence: CSARDPSGGQETQYF. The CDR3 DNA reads TGCAGTGCTAGAGACCCCTCCGGGGGGCAAGAGACCCAGTACTTC.

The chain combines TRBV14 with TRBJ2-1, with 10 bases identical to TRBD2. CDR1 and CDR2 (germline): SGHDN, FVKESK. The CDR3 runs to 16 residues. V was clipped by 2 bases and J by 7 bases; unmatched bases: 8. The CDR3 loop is CASSQRLAGAGNEQFF. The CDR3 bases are TGTGCCAGCAGCCAACGGCTAGCGGGGGCCGGGAATGAGCAGTTCTTC.

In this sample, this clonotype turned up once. For the CDR3, the DNA is TGTGCCAGCAGCCAATATACAGGGGACACCGGGGAGCTGTTTTTT. As protein: CASSQYTGDTGELFF. The V and J genes are TRBV4-2 and TRBJ2-2; TRBD1 agrees at 7 bases. CDR3 length: 15 residues. The V and J ends lost 2 bases and 3 bases, in that order; junction bases with no gene match: 3. Germline V CDR1 and CDR2: LGHNA, YNFKEQ.

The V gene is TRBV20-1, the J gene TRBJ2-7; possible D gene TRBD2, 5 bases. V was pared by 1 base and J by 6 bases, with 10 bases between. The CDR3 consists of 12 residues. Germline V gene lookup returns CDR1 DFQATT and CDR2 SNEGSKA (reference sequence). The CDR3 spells CSARGLAGEQYF. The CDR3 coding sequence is TGCAGTGCTAGAGGTCTAGCAGGCGAGCAGTACTTC.

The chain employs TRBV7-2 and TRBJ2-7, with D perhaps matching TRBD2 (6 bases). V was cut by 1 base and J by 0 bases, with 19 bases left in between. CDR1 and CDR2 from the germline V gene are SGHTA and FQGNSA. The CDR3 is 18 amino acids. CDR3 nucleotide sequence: TGTGCCAGCAGCTTAGAGGGAGGTAGTAGCGGCCTCTCCTACGAGCAGTACTTC. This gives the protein CASSLEGGSSGLSYEQYF.

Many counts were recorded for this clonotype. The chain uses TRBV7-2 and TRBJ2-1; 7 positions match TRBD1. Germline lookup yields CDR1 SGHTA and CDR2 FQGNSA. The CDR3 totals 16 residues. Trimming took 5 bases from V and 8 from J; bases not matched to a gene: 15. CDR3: CASSINRGSKVDEQFF. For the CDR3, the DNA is TGTGCCAGCAGCATAAACAGGGGATCCAAGGTGGATGAGCAGTTCTTC.

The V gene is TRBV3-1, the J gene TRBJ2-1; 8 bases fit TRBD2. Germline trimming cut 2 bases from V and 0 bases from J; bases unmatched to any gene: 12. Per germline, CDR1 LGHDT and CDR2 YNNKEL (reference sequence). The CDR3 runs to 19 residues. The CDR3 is CASSQPTRTSKSSYNEQFF. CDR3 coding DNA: TGTGCCAGCAGCCAACCCACCCGGACTAGCAAGAGCTCCTACAATGAGCAGTTCTTC.

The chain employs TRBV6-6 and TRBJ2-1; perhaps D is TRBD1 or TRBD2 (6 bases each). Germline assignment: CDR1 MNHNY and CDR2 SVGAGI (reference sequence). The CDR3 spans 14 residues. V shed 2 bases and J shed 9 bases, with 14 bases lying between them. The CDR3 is CASSYAMGGSEQFF. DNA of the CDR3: TGTGCCAGCAGTTACGCCATGGGGGGCAGTGAGCAGTTCTTC.

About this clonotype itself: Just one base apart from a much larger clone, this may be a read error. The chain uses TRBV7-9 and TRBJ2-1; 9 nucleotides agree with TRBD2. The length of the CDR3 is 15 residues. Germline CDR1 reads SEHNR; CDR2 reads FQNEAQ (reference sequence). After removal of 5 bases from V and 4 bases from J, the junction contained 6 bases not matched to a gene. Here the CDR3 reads CASSQSGRMYNEQFF. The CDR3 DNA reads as TGTGCCAGCAGCCAAAGCGGGAGGATGTACAATGAGCAGTTCTTC. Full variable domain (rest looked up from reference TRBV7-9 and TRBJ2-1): DTGVSQNPRHKITKRGQNVTFRCDPISEHNRLYWYRQTLGQGPEFLTYFQNEAQLEKSRLLSDRFSAERPKGSFSTLEIQRTEQGDSAMYLCASSQSGRMYNEQFFGPGTRLTVL.

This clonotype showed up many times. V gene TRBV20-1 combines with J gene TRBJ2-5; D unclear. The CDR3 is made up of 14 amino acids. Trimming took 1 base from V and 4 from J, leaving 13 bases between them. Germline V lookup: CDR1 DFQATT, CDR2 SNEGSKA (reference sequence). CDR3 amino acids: CSARVGWSGETQYF. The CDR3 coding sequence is TGCAGTGCTAGAGTGGGCTGGAGTGGAGAGACCCAGTACTTC.

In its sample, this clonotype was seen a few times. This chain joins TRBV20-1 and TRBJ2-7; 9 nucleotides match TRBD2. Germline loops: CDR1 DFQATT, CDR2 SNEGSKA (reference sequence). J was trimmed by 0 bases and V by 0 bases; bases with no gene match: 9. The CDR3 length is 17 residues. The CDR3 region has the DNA TGCAGTGCTAGAGATATTCTAGCGGGGTCGGACTCCTACGAGCAGTACTTC. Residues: CSARDILAGSDSYEQYF.

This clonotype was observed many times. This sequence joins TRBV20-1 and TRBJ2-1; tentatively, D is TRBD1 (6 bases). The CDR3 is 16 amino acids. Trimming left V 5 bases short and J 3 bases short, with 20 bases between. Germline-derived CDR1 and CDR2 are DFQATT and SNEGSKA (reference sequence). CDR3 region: CSAYMSGTQIYNEQFF. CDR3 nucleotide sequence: TGCAGTGCTTACATGTCCGGGACACAGATCTACAATGAGCAGTTCTTC.

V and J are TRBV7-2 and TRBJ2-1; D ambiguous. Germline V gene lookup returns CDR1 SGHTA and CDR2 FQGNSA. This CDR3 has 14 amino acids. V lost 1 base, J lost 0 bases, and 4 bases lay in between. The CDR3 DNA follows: TGTGCCAGCAGCTTAGACCGCTCCTACAATGAGCAGTTCTTC. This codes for CASSLDRSYNEQFF. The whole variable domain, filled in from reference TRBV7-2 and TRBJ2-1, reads GAGVSQSPSNKVTEKGKDVELRCDPISGHTALYWYRQSLGQGLEFLIYFQGNSAPDKSGLPSDRFSAERTGGSVSTLTIQRTQQEDSAVYLCASSLDRSYNEQFFGPGTRLTVL.

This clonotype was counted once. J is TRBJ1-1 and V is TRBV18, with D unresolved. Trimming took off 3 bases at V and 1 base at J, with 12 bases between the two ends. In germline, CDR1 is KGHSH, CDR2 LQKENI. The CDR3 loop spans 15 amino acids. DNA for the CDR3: TGTGCCAGCTCACCTCTAGGGAACGAGAACACTGAAGCTTTCTTT. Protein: CASSPLGNENTEAFF.

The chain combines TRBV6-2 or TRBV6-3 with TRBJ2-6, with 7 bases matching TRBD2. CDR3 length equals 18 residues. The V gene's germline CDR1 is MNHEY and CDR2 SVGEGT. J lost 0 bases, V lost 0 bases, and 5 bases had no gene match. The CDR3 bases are TGTGCCAGCAGTTACTCGTTCGGGGGGTACTCTGGGGCCAACGTCCTGACTTTC. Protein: CASSYSFGGYSGANVLTF.

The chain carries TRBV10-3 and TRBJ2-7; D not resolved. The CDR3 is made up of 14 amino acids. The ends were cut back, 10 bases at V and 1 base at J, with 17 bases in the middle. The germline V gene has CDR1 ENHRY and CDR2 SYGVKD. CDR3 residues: CATESTSRSYEQYF. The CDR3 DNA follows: TGTGCCACCGAATCGACCTCGAGGTCCTACGAGCAGTACTTC.

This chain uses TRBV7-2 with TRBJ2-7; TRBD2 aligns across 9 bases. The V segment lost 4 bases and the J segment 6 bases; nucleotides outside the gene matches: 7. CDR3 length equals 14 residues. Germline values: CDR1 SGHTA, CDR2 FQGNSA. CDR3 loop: CASSSVSGRSEQYF. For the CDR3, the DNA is TGTGCCAGCAGCTCCGTTAGCGGGAGAAGCGAGCAGTACTTC. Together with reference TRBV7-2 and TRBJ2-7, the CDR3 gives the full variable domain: GAGVSQSPSNKVTEKGKDVELRCDPISGHTALYWYRQSLGQGLEFLIYFQGNSAPDKSGLPSDRFSAERTGGSVSTLTIQRTQQEDSAVYLCASSSVSGRSEQYFGPGTRLTVT.

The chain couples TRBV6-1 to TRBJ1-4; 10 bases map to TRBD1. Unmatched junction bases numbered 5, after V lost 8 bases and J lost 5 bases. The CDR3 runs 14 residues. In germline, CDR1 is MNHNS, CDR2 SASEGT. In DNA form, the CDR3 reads TGTGCCAGCGTCCGGGACAGGGGAAATGAAAAACTGTTTTTT. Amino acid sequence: CASVRDRGNEKLFF.

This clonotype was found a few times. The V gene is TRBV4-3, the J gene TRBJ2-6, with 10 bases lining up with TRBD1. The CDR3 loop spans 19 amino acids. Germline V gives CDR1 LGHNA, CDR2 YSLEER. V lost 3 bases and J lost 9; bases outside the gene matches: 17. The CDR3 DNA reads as TGCGCCAGCAGCCAGTTCACCGGACAGGGGGGTTTTGAGGTCAACGTCCTGACTTTC. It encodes CASSQFTGQGGFEVNVLTF.

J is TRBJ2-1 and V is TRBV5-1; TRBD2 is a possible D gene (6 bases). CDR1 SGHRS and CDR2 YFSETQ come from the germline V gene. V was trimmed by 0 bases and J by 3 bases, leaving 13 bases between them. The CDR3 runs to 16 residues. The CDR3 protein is CASSLGTSNLYNEQFF. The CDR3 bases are TGCGCCAGCAGCTTGGGAACTAGCAACCTCTACAATGAGCAGTTCTTC.

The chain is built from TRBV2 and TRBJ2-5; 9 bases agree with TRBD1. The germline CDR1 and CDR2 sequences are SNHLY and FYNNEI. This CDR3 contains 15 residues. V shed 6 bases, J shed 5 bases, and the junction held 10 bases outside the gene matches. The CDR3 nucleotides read TGTGCCAGCAGCACACAGGGGGCCCCGTGGGAGACCCAGTACTTC. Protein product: CASSTQGAPWETQYF. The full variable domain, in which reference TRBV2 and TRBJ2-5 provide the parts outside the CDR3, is EPEVTQTPSHQVTQMGQEVILRCVPISNHLYFYWYRQILGQKVEFLVSFYNNEISEKSEIFDDQFSVERPDGSNFTLKIRSTKLEDSAMYFCASSTQGAPWETQYFGPGTRLLVL.

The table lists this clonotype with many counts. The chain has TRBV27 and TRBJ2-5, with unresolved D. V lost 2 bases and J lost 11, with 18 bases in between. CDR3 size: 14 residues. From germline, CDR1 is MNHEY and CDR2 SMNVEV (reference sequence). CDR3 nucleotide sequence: TGTGCCAGCAGTTTAAGCAGGTCCAACAATGAGCAGTACTTC. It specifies CASSLSRSNNEQYF.

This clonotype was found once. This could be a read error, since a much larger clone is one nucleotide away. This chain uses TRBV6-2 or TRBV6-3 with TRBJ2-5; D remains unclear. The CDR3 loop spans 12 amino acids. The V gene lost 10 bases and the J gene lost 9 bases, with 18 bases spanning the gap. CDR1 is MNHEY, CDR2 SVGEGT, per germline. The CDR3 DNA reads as TGTGCCACCTGGTCCCCAAGTGTGGCCCAGTACTTC. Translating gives CATWSPSVAQYF.

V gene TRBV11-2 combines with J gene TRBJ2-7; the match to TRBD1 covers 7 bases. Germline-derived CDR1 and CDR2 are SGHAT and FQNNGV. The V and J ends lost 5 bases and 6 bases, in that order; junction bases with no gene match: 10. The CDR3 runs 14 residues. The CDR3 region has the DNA TGTGCCAGCAGCCCCACAGGGGTCACCTGCGAGCAGTACTTC. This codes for CASSPTGVTCEQYF.

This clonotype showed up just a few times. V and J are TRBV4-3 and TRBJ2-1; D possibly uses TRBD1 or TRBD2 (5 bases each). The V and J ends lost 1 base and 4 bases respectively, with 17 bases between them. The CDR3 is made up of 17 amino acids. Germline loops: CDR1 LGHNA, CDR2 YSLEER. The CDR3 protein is CASSQVGGRGAYNEQFF. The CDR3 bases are TGCGCCAGCAGCCAAGTGGGCGGACGGGGCGCTTACAATGAGCAGTTCTTC.